This note documents a single T cell receptor (beta chain) sequence. As yet, its antigen is unknown. This sample was included in a study of beta chain features in type 1 diabetes. Overall study results and limits: Reduced insertions and increased deletions marked VDJ junctions in type 1 diabetes patients.

What was sequenced were expressed TCRB transcripts, since all of the isolated RNA had been reverse transcribed. Method: immunoSEQ multiplex PCR; TCRdb's copy keeps in-frame clones and lacks some. The top ten clones hold roughly 1% of a sample with about 290,000 clones, roughly 8% of them seen once. Markers CD45RO/CCR7/CD25/CD127/CD95/CD27 served to sort CD4+ naive, central memory, regulatory and stem cell-like memory cells. Each sorted population was over 98% pure. The clonotype originates from a woman under 30 in good health. Sample: central memory CD4+ T cells from blood.

The CDR3 DNA is TGTGCCAGTAGTCAATCGGGCAGCTGGACCTACGAGCAGTACTTC. Its protein product is CASSQSGSWTYEQYF. The rearrangement joins TRBV19 to TRBJ2-7; D is ambiguous. The CDR3 is 15 amino acids. Germline V gene lookup returns CDR1 LNHDA and CDR2 SQIVND (reference sequence). V was trimmed by 5 bases and J by 2 bases, leaving 16 bases between them.